This TCR beta chain was recorded in a study of T cell changes during pregnancy in multiple sclerosis. This table comes from immunoSEQ multiplex PCR, and its TCRdb copy is limited to in-frame clones, with some not included. The repertoire includes fewer than 80,000 clones, about 93% of them detected once, and about 0.14% sits in the top ten. V was clipped by 4 bases and J by 6 bases; unmatched bases: 7. From germline, CDR1 is SGHRS and CDR2 YFSETQ. The CDR3 has 14 amino acids. The rearrangement uses TRBV5-1 and TRBJ2-5; 9 nucleotides line up with TRBD1. Source: CD4+ T cells from peripheral blood mononuclear cells, taken after pregnancy. The source of this sequence is a female donor with multiple sclerosis, enrolled in a pregnancy study. The CDR3 bases are TGCGCCAGCAGCGCCGGACAGGGGAGAAAGACCCAGTACTTC. Protein product: CASSAGQGRKTQYF.